The clone carrying this TCR beta chain ranks as medium-sized (0.01 to 0.1%). What it binds is unknown. The sample belongs to a study of liver allograft versus peripheral blood T cells. About the study: Comparisons were made between T cell receptor repertoires found in transplanted livers and those circulating in recipients' peripheral blood.

Using its own MiXCR run on the reads, TCRdb lists one record per CDR3 protein. Of 8,300 or so distinct CDR3 sequences in the sample, under 20% were seen once. Study results and limitations: Liver allograft repertoires of T cell receptors reportedly diverged from peripheral blood repertoires.

The germline V gene has CDR1 DFQATT and CDR2 SNEGSKA (reference sequence). The CDR3 is 12 amino acids. V lost 5 bases and J lost 5, with 12 bases in between. This clonotype was sampled from a human patient who had a liver transplant. Some T cells may arise from the graft donor. This chain connects TRBV20-1 to TRBJ1-2, with D perhaps matching TRBD1 (5 bases). The chain's CDR3 is CSAPAGVYGYTF. The CDR3 DNA follows: TGCAGTGCTCCGGCGGGGGTTTATGGCTACACCTTC.